This T cell receptor (beta chain) is drawn from a study of shared clonotypes between healthy human individuals. General study points: Rarefaction revealed incomplete sorted-subset sequencing despite large depth.

CD45RO-negative cells were positively selected for CCR7, leaving out terminally differentiated effector memory CD45RA+ cells. Those who donated, Caucasian adults without exception, all lived in Nashville, Tennessee. With respect to this clone: Its antigen is not known.

TCRdb's copy holds only in-frame clones and misses some; the assay was immunoSEQ multiplex PCR. The table lists about 2.1 million clones, around 93% of them singletons. This sequence originates from a man younger than 30 in good health. Some clones in this sample may be carry-over from other donors' samples. The sequenced sample was naive CD8+ T cells from PBMCs.

Here the CDR3 DNA reads TGTGCCAGCAGCTTAGAATTAGGGAATCCGGAGCAGTTCTTC. It translates to CASSLELGNPEQFF. The V call is TRBV11-2, the J call TRBJ2-1; D is undetermined. V was cut by 0 bases and J by 10 bases, with 13 bases left in between. The CDR3 runs to 14 residues. The germline V gene encodes CDR1 SGHAT and CDR2 FQNNGV. The full variable domain, with the rest looked up from reference TRBV11-2 and TRBJ2-1, is EAGVAQSPRYKIIEKRQSVAFWCNPISGHATLYWYQQILGQGPKLLIQFQNNGVVDDSQLPKDRFSAERLKGVDSTLKIQPAKLEDSAVYLCASSLELGNPEQFFGPGTRLTVL.